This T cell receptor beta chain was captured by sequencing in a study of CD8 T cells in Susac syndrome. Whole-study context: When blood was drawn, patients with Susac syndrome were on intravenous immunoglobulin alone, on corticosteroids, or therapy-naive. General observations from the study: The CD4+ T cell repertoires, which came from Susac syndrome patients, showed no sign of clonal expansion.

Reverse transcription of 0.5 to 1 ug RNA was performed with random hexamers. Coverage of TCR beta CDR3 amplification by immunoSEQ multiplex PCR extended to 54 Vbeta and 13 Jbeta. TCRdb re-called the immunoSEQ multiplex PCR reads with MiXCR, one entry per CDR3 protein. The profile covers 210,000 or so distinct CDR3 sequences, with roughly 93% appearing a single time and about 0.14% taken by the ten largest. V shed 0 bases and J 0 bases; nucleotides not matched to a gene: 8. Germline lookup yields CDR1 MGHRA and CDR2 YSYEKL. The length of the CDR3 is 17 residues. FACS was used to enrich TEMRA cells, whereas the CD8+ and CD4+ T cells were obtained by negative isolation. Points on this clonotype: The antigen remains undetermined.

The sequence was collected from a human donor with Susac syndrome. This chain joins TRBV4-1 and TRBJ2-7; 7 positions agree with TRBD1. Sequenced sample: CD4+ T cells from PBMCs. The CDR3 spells CASSQEGRGSRSYEQYF. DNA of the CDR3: TGCGCCAGCAGCCAAGAGGGCAGGGGGTCCCGCTCCTACGAGCAGTACTTC.